The rows below give T cell receptor beta chains drawn from one sample of a study of blood T cell repertoires in COVID-19. Profiled with immunoSEQ multiplex PCR; TCRdb holds only in-frame clones, not every one. The top ten hold about 4% of the sample, which has some 100,000 clones, 81% seen once. The sample comprised peripheral blood. The receptors come from a man in his fifties or sixties with acute or convalescent COVID-19. The CDR3 runs from the conserved cysteine through the conserved F or W. The order of the fields is V gene, J gene, clone size, D gene, CDR3 DNA, CDR3 protein. D genes are given only for firm matches. A clone size is listed for some rows: how often the clone was seen (once, few, many), or a class if it is expanded.

v_gene: TRBV16
j_gene: TRBJ2-1
abundance: .
d_gene: TRBD1
CDR3nt: TGTGCCAGCAGCCGGGGACAGCTGAATGAGCAGTTCTTC
CDR3aa: CASSRGQLNEQFF

v_gene: TRBV19
j_gene: TRBJ1-2
abundance: .
d_gene: .
CDR3nt: TGTGCCAGTAGTATGAACAGGAACTATGGCTACACCTTC
CDR3aa: CASSMNRNYGYTF

v_gene: TRBV7-9
j_gene: TRBJ2-7
abundance: few
d_gene: .
CDR3nt: TGTGCCAGCAGTCCGAGACAGCCCTTATACGAGCAGTACTTC
CDR3aa: CASSPRQPLYEQYF

v_gene: TRBV3-1/TRBV3-2
j_gene: TRBJ1-1
abundance: few
d_gene: TRBD1
CDR3nt: TGTGCCAGCAGCCACCGGACAGGGCCCACTGAAGCTTTCTTT
CDR3aa: CASSHRTGPTEAFF

v_gene: TRBV7-2
j_gene: TRBJ1-5
abundance: .
d_gene: .
CDR3nt: TGTGCCAGCAGCTCCTCCATGGGGGCACAGCCCCAGCATTTT
CDR3aa: CASSSSMGAQPQHF

v_gene: TRBV7-3
j_gene: TRBJ2-5
abundance: once
d_gene: TRBD2
CDR3nt: TGTGCCAGCAGCTTAACCTCCGGGACTAGCGGAGAGACCCAGTACTTC
CDR3aa: CASSLTSGTSGETQYF

v_gene: TRBV28
j_gene: TRBJ1-2
abundance: once
d_gene: TRBD1
CDR3nt: TGTGCCAGCAGTTTTTCGGACAGGGAGGAGGGTGGCTACACCTTC
CDR3aa: CASSFSDREEGGYTF

v_gene: TRBV4-1
j_gene: TRBJ1-1
abundance: .
d_gene: .
CDR3nt: TGCGCCAGCAGCCAAGTAAGTAACAGGGAAGGCACTGAAGCTTTCTTT
CDR3aa: CASSQVSNREGTEAFF

v_gene: TRBV29-1
j_gene: TRBJ1-2
abundance: once
d_gene: .
CDR3nt: TGCAGCGTGGGAAGGGAGGACTATGGCTACACCTTC
CDR3aa: CSVGREDYGYTF

v_gene: TRBV25-1
j_gene: TRBJ2-1
abundance: .
d_gene: .
CDR3nt: TGTGCCAGCAGTGCTTTACCGGGACATAGCTACAATGAGCAGTTCTTC
CDR3aa: CASSALPGHSYNEQFF

v_gene: TRBV7-3
j_gene: TRBJ2-1
abundance: .
d_gene: TRBD2
CDR3nt: TGTGCCAGCAGCTTATTAGCGGGAGAATGGAATGAGCAGTTCTTC
CDR3aa: CASSLLAGEWNEQFF

v_gene: TRBV6-2/TRBV6-3
j_gene: TRBJ1-6
abundance: .
d_gene: .
CDR3nt: TGTGCCAGCAGTTACTTGCAGGGTGGTAATTCACCCCTCCACTTT
CDR3aa: CASSYLQGGNSPLHF

v_gene: TRBV7-9
j_gene: TRBJ1-2
abundance: .
d_gene: .
CDR3nt: TGTGCCAGCAGCTTATTTGGGGGCGCGAACTATGGCTACACCTTC
CDR3aa: CASSLFGGANYGYTF

v_gene: TRBV7-3
j_gene: TRBJ2-2
abundance: .
d_gene: .
CDR3nt: TGTGCCAGCAGCCCACACATGAACACCGGGGAGCTGTTTTTT
CDR3aa: CASSPHMNTGELFF

v_gene: TRBV5-3
j_gene: TRBJ1-4
abundance: .
d_gene: TRBD1
CDR3nt: TGTGCCAGAAGTTTTCAACAGGGGGCGATTGACAAACTGTTTTTT
CDR3aa: CARSFQQGAIDKLFF

v_gene: TRBV3-1/TRBV3-2
j_gene: TRBJ2-6
abundance: .
d_gene: .
CDR3nt: TGTGCCAGCAGCCGGGGGCTTTCAAGCTCTGGGGCCAACGTCCTGACTTTC
CDR3aa: CASSRGLSSSGANVLTF

v_gene: TRBV30
j_gene: TRBJ1-2
abundance: .
d_gene: .
CDR3nt: TGTGCCTGGAGCTTAGAGTACCTTAACTATGGCTACACCTTC
CDR3aa: CAWSLEYLNYGYTF

v_gene: TRBV6-6
j_gene: TRBJ1-1
abundance: .
d_gene: .
CDR3nt: TGTGCCAGCAGTTCGGGGGGGGCCCGGACTGAAGCTTTCTTT
CDR3aa: CASSSGGARTEAFF